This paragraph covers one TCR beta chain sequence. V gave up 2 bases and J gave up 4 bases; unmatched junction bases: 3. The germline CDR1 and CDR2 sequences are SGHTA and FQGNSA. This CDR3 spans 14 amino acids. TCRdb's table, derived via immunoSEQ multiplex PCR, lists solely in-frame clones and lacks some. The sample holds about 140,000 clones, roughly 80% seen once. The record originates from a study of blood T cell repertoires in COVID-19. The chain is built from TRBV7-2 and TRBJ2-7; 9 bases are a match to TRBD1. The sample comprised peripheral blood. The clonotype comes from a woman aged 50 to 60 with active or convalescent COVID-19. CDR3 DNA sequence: TGTGCCAGCAGCTTAACAGGGGGCAGTTACGAGCAGTACTTC. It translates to CASSLTGGSYEQYF.